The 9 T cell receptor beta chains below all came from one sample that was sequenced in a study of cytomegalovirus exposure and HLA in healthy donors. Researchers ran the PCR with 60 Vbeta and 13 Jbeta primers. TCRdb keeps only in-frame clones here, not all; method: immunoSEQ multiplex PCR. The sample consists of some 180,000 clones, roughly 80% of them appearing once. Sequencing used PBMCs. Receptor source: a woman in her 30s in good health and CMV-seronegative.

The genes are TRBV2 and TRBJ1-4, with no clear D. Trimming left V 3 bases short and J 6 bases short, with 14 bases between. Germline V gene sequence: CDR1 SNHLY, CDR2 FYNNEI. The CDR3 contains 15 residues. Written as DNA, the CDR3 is TGTGCCAGCAGTGATCTGCGAAGAGCGGATGAAAAACTGTTTTTT. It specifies CASSDLRRADEKLFF.

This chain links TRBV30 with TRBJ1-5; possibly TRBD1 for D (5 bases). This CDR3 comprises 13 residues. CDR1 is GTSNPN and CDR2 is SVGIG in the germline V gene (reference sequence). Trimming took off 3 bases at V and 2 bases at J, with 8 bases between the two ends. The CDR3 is CAWSGGGNQPQHF. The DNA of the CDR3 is TGTGCCTGGAGCGGGGGTGGCAATCAGCCCCAGCATTTT. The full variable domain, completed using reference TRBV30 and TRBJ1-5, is SQTIHQWPATLVQPVGSPLSLECTVEGTSNPNLYWYRQAAGRGLQLLFYSVGIGQISSEVPQNLSASRPQDRQFILSSKKLLLSDSGFYLCAWSGGGNQPQHFGDGTRLSIL.

CDR3 residues: CASGGGLDEKLFF. As DNA, the CDR3 is TGTGCTAGTGGGGGGGGATTGGATGAAAAACTGTTTTTT. The J gene is TRBJ1-4, the V gene TRBV12-5; D possibly corresponds to TRBD1 (5 bases). Trimming pared 6 bases from V and 6 bases from J, leaving 11 bases between. Per germline, CDR1 LGHNT and CDR2 FRNRAP. The CDR3 has 13 residues.

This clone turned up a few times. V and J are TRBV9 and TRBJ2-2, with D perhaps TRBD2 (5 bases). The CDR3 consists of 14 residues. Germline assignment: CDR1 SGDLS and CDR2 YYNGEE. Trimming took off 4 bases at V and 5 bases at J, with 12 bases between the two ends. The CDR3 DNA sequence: TGTGCCAGCAGCCAAACTAGTAATACCGGGGAGCTGTTTTTT. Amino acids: CASSQTSNTGELFF.

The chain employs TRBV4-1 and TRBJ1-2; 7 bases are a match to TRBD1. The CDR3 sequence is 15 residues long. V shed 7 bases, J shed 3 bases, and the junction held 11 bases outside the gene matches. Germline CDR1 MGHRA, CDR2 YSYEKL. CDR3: CASTMVAGGHYGYTF. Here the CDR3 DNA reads TGCGCCAGCACCATGGTGGCAGGGGGACACTATGGCTACACCTTC.

CDR3 sequence: CASRLAGLHNEQFF. The CDR3 DNA reads as TGTGCCAGTCGACTAGCGGGTCTTCACAATGAGCAGTTCTTC. This rearrangement joins TRBV6-1 to TRBJ2-1; TRBD2 aligns across 10 bases. Looked up from germline, CDR1 is MNHNS and CDR2 is SASEGT. J lost 5 bases, V lost 9 bases, and 7 bases had no gene match. There are 14 residues in the CDR3.

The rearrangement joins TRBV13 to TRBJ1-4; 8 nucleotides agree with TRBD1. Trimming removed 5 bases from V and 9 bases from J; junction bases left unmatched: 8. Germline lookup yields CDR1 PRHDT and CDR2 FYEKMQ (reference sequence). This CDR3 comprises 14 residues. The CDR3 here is CASSPDRGRQKLFF. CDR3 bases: TGTGCCAGCAGCCCCGACAGGGGAAGGCAAAAACTGTTTTTT.

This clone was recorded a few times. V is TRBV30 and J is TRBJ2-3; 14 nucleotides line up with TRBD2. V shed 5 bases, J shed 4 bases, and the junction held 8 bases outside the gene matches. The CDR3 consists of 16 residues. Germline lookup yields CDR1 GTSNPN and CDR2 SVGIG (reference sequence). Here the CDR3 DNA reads TGTGCCTGGGCCCCCCGACTAGCGGGGGGGGCAGATACGCAGTATTTT. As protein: CAWAPRLAGGADTQYF.

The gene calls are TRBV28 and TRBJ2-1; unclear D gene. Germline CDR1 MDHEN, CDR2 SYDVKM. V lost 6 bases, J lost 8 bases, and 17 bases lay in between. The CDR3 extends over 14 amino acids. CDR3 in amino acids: CASRNSLPIDEQFF. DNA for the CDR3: TGTGCCAGCAGGAACAGTCTCCCCATCGATGAGCAGTTCTTC.